These T cell receptor beta chains were read from a single sample in a study of blood T cell repertoires in COVID-19. TCRdb's copy holds only in-frame clones and misses some; the assay was immunoSEQ multiplex PCR. This sample has fewer than 90,000 clones; roughly 80% occur once, and the top ten carry roughly 4%. The sample was peripheral blood. The receptor set was obtained from a woman in her 50s with acute or convalescent COVID-19. Both conserved end residues are part of each CDR3. The D gene is left open where the match is weak. Some rows have no size entry. The others give once, few or many, or a class for an expanded clone.

CDR3 protein: CASSRTGDDQPQHF; CDR3 DNA: TGCGCCAGCAGCCGAACAGGGGATGATCAGCCCCAGCATTTT; D gene: TRBD1; V gene: TRBV5-1; clone size: NA; J gene: TRBJ1-5
CDR3 protein: CASSFFSGTGNEKLFF; CDR3 DNA: TGCGCCAGCAGCTTTTTTTCCGGGACAGGGAATGAAAAACTGTTTTTT; D gene: TRBD1; V gene: TRBV5-1; clone size: few; J gene: TRBJ1-4
CDR3 protein: CASSRVEKGTEAFF; CDR3 DNA: TGTGCCAGCAGCCGGGTTGAAAAAGGAACTGAAGCTTTCTTT; D gene: NA; V gene: TRBV7-9; clone size: few; J gene: TRBJ1-1
CDR3 protein: CATRPGRGQGLSVNTEAFF; CDR3 DNA: TGTGCCACCAGACCCGGCCGGGGACAGGGTTTATCCGTGAACACTGAAGCTTTCTTT; D gene: TRBD1; V gene: TRBV19; clone size: few; J gene: TRBJ1-1
CDR3 protein: CASSLQQGLGNTEAFF; CDR3 DNA: TGTGCCAGCAGCTTACAACAGGGGCTAGGAAACACTGAAGCTTTCTTT; D gene: TRBD1; V gene: TRBV7-2; clone size: NA; J gene: TRBJ1-1
CDR3 protein: CASSQVGTATEAFF; CDR3 DNA: TGTGCCAGCAGCCAAGTAGGGACAGCCACTGAAGCTTTCTTT; D gene: TRBD1; V gene: TRBV4-2; clone size: NA; J gene: TRBJ1-1
CDR3 protein: CASSHLGGAKYEQYF; CDR3 DNA: TGTGCCAGCAGCCACCTCGGGGGGGCTAAGTACGAGCAGTACTTC; D gene: TRBD2; V gene: TRBV6-6; clone size: once; J gene: TRBJ2-7
CDR3 protein: CASHYTTGGAVAFF; CDR3 DNA: TGTGCCAGCCACTACACGACAGGGGGCGCCGTTGCTTTCTTT; D gene: TRBD1; V gene: TRBV28; clone size: NA; J gene: TRBJ1-1
CDR3 protein: CASSPSTGGESNYGYTF; CDR3 DNA: TGTGCCAGCTCACCATCGACAGGGGGCGAATCTAACTATGGCTACACCTTC; D gene: TRBD1; V gene: TRBV18; clone size: NA; J gene: TRBJ1-2
CDR3 protein: CASSTQGSVTGELFF; CDR3 DNA: TGCGCCAGCAGCACACAGGGTTCCGTTACCGGGGAGCTGTTTTTT; D gene: NA; V gene: TRBV5-1; clone size: NA; J gene: TRBJ2-2
CDR3 protein: CASSYGDIYGYTF; CDR3 DNA: TGTGCCAGCAGTTATGGGGACATCTATGGCTACACCTTC; D gene: NA; V gene: TRBV28; clone size: NA; J gene: TRBJ1-2
CDR3 protein: CASSASGGSFSYEQYF; CDR3 DNA: TGTGCCAGCTCTGCTAGCGGGGGGTCTTTCTCCTACGAGCAGTACTTC; D gene: TRBD2; V gene: TRBV2; clone size: few; J gene: TRBJ2-7
CDR3 protein: CASSLPGGTGELFF; CDR3 DNA: TGTGCCAGCAGCCTACCTGGAGGGACCGGGGAGCTGTTTTTT; D gene: NA; V gene: TRBV28; clone size: NA; J gene: TRBJ2-2
CDR3 protein: CASTQGGDRTDTQYF; CDR3 DNA: TGTGCCAGCACCCAGGGCGGGGACCGCACAGATACGCAGTATTTT; D gene: NA; V gene: TRBV11-2; clone size: NA; J gene: TRBJ2-3
CDR3 protein: CASSEDQGFSSPLHF; CDR3 DNA: TGTGCCAGCAGTGAAGACCAGGGGTTCTCATCACCCCTCCACTTT; D gene: NA; V gene: TRBV2; clone size: NA; J gene: TRBJ1-6
CDR3 protein: CASRLDRGNEKLFF; CDR3 DNA: TGTGCCAGCAGGTTGGACAGGGGAAATGAAAAACTGTTTTTT; D gene: TRBD1; V gene: TRBV6-5; clone size: NA; J gene: TRBJ1-4
CDR3 protein: CASSIGGAGELFF; CDR3 DNA: TGTGCCAGTAGTATAGGGGGGGCCGGGGAGCTGTTTTTT; D gene: NA; V gene: TRBV19; clone size: once; J gene: TRBJ2-2
CDR3 protein: CASSLGPGGEANTEAFF; CDR3 DNA: TGCGCCAGCAGCTTGGGGCCAGGGGGCGAAGCGAACACTGAAGCTTTCTTT; D gene: TRBD1; V gene: TRBV5-1; clone size: NA; J gene: TRBJ1-1
CDR3 protein: CASSQDRGQPQHF; CDR3 DNA: TGTGCCAGCAGTCAAGACAGGGGTCAGCCCCAGCATTTT; D gene: TRBD1; V gene: TRBV5-4; clone size: NA; J gene: TRBJ1-5
CDR3 protein: CASSLNSGNTIYF; CDR3 DNA: TGTGCCAGCAGTTTAAACTCAGGAAACACCATATATTTT; D gene: NA; V gene: TRBV12-3/TRBV12-4; clone size: few; J gene: TRBJ1-3
CDR3 protein: CASSQVRNEQFF; CDR3 DNA: TGTGCCAGCAGCCAAGTGCGAAATGAGCAGTTCTTC; D gene: NA; V gene: TRBV3-1/TRBV3-2; clone size: NA; J gene: TRBJ2-1
CDR3 protein: CASSRTGNTIYF; CDR3 DNA: TGTGCCAGCAGCCGAACAGGAAACACCATATATTTT; D gene: NA; V gene: TRBV3-1/TRBV3-2; clone size: NA; J gene: TRBJ1-3